The rows below give T cell receptor beta chains drawn from one sample of a study of blood T cells in healthy people across ages. TCRdb reprocessed the 5' RACE reads via MiXCR and lists one record per CDR3 protein. The table shows 600,000 to 850,000 distinct CDR3 sequences, with around 25% occurring only once. These data were likewise used in another study, on T cells of mothers and their children.

Sequencing was done on a sample of blood. Every receptor here comes from a boy between 10 and 17 years old in good health. CDR3s include the opening cysteine and the closing phenylalanine or tryptophan. Each record gives: clone size, V gene, D gene, J gene, CDR3 DNA, CDR3 protein. The D gene is left open where the match is weak. Size is stated for part of the rows, as once, few or many counts, or as a class when the clone is expanded.

clone_size: few; v_call: TRBV4-2; d_call: -; j_call: TRBJ2-5; cdr3_nt: TGTGCCAGCAGCCAAGATCTAAGGGGGGCGCGTTACCAAGAGACCCAGTACTTC; cdr3_aa: CASSQDLRGARYQETQYF
clone_size: -; v_call: TRBV7-9; d_call: -; j_call: TRBJ2-6; cdr3_nt: TGTGCCAGCAGCTTAGAGTATATCGTCTCTGGGGCCAACGTCCTGACTTTC; cdr3_aa: CASSLEYIVSGANVLTF
clone_size: few; v_call: TRBV10-3; d_call: -; j_call: TRBJ1-2; cdr3_nt: TGTGCCATCAGTGAGTCGGGGAGCCCCTATGGCTACACCTTC; cdr3_aa: CAISESGSPYGYTF
clone_size: few; v_call: TRBV6-5; d_call: -; j_call: TRBJ1-4; cdr3_nt: TGTGCCAGCAGTTACTCGGGCGATAATGAAAAACTGTTTTTT; cdr3_aa: CASSYSGDNEKLFF
clone_size: -; v_call: TRBV7-6; d_call: -; j_call: TRBJ2-5; cdr3_nt: TGTGCCAGCAGCTTAGGGGCTTCCGACGGGAAGACCCAGTACTTC; cdr3_aa: CASSLGASDGKTQYF
clone_size: few; v_call: TRBV27; d_call: -; j_call: TRBJ2-1; cdr3_nt: TGTGCCAGCAGCCGAACACAGCCGGGGTACAATGAGCAGTTCTTC; cdr3_aa: CASSRTQPGYNEQFF
clone_size: few; v_call: TRBV6-5; d_call: -; j_call: TRBJ2-7; cdr3_nt: TGTGCCAGCAGTCCGCCTGGGGCTACGGTGCAGTACTTC; cdr3_aa: CASSPPGATVQYF
clone_size: -; v_call: TRBV29-1; d_call: -; j_call: TRBJ2-7; cdr3_nt: TGCAGCGTTGAATCAAGCATGAGACCCTACGAGCAGTACTTC; cdr3_aa: CSVESSMRPYEQYF
clone_size: -; v_call: TRBV7-8; d_call: -; j_call: TRBJ1-6; cdr3_nt: TGTGCCAGCAGCTTAGCGGAAGGGGCAGTGAATAATTCACCCCTCCACTTT; cdr3_aa: CASSLAEGAVNNSPLHF
clone_size: -; v_call: TRBV20-1; d_call: TRBD1; j_call: TRBJ2-7; cdr3_nt: TGCAGTGCCACCGACAGGGAAACCTACGAGCAGTACTTC; cdr3_aa: CSATDRETYEQYF
clone_size: -; v_call: TRBV5-1; d_call: TRBD1; j_call: TRBJ2-5; cdr3_nt: TGCGCCAGCAGCTTGGTCGGTTTCCTGACAGGGGAGGAGACCCAGTACTTC; cdr3_aa: CASSLVGFLTGEETQYF
clone_size: -; v_call: TRBV6-2/TRBV6-3; d_call: -; j_call: TRBJ1-2; cdr3_nt: TGTGCCAGCAGTTATCTTCATGGCTACACCTTC; cdr3_aa: CASSYLHGYTF
clone_size: few; v_call: TRBV7-2; d_call: -; j_call: TRBJ1-1; cdr3_nt: TGTGCCAGCAGCTTGGGGGGGATTTCGGGAACTGAAGCTTTCTTT; cdr3_aa: CASSLGGISGTEAFF
clone_size: -; v_call: TRBV4-2; d_call: -; j_call: TRBJ2-7; cdr3_nt: TGTGCCAGCAGCCAAGATGTTTTAAGGGCCAACTCCTACGAGCAGTACTTC; cdr3_aa: CASSQDVLRANSYEQYF